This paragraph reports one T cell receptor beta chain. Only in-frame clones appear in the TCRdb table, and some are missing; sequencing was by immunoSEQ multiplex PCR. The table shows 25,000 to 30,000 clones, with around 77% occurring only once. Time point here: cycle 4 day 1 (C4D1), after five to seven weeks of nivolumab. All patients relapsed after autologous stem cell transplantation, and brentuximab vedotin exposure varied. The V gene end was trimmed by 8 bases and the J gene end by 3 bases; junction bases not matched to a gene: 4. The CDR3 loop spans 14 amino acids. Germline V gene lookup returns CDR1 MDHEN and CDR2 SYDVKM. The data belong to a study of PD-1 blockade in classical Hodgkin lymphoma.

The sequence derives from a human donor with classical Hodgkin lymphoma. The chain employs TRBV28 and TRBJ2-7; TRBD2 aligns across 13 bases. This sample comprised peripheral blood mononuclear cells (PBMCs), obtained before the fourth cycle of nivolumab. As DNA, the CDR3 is TGTGCCAGCGGTGGACTAGCGGGAGTCTACGAGCAGTACTTC. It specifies CASGGLAGVYEQYF.